The T cell receptor beta chain under discussion was sequenced for a study of T cell responses to AZD1222 COVID-19 vaccine. Background on the study: Combined were second doses at about 4 or about 12 weeks. Notes on the study in general: The donor group comprised mostly white British people and more females; the analysis possibly underestimated clonal diversity. Within unmutated variant regions lay the reported targets of nearly half of spike-specific TCRs. Spike regions recognized by vaccine-associated CD4 TCRs spanned the protein, led by 160-218 and 743-854.

This table comes from immunoSEQ multiplex PCR, and its TCRdb copy is limited to in-frame clones, with some not included. The sample includes around 100,000 clones, around 81% of them seen just once. V gave up 3 bases and J gave up 4 bases, with 12 bases separating them. Per germline, CDR1 LGHDT and CDR2 YNNKEL (reference sequence). The CDR3 spans 14 residues. This clone has a single count. What it recognizes is unknown. The chain carries TRBV3-1 (or the pseudogene TRBV3-2) and TRBJ1-2, with D maybe TRBD1 (6 bases). The source is an adult in good health. The sequencing here drew on peripheral blood, taken on day 0 of AZD1222 vaccination. The DNA for the CDR3 is TGTGCCAGCAGCCAGACAAGGACAGCCTATGGCTACACCTTC. This gives the protein CASSQTRTAYGYTF.